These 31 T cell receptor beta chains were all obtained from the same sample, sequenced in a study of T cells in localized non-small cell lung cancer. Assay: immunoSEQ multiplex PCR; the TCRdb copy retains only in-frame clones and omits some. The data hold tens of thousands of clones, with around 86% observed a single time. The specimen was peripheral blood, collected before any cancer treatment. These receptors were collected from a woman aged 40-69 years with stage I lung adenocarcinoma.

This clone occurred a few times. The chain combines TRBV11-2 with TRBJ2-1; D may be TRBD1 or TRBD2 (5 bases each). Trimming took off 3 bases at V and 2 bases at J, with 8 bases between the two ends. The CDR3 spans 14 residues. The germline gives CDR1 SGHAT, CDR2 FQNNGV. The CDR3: CASSFRGPYNEQFF. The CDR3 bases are TGTGCCAGCAGCTTTCGGGGACCCTACAATGAGCAGTTCTTC.

The CDR3 loop reads CASSFTNSNQPQHF. The CDR3 coding sequence is TGTGCCAGCAGCTTCACAAATAGCAATCAGCCCCAGCATTTT. The gene calls are TRBV7-2 and TRBJ1-5; D ambiguous. V was cut by 3 bases and J by 0 bases, with 6 bases left in between. The CDR3 extends over 14 amino acids. Germline values: CDR1 SGHTA, CDR2 FQGNSA. Drawing the rest from reference TRBV7-2 and TRBJ1-5, the complete variable domain is GAGVSQSPSNKVTEKGKDVELRCDPISGHTALYWYRQSLGQGLEFLIYFQGNSAPDKSGLPSDRFSAERTGGSVSTLTIQRTQQEDSAVYLCASSFTNSNQPQHFGDGTRLSIL.

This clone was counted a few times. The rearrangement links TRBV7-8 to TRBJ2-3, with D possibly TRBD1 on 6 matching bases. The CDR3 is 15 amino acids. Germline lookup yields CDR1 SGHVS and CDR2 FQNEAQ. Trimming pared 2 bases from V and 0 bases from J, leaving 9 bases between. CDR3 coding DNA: TGTGCCAGCAGCTTACCCGGACAGAGCACAGATACGCAGTATTTT. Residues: CASSLPGQSTDTQYF.

In nucleotides, the CDR3 is TGTGCCAGCAGCTTAGGCAGGTATCAGGGAATCTACGAGCAGTACTTC. It specifies CASSLGRYQGIYEQYF. The V call is TRBV7-8, the J call TRBJ2-7, with D possibly TRBD1 on 5 matching bases. CDR1 SGHVS and CDR2 FQNEAQ come from the germline V gene. The CDR3 consists of 16 residues. V dropped 1 base and J dropped 3 bases, with 16 bases sitting between them.

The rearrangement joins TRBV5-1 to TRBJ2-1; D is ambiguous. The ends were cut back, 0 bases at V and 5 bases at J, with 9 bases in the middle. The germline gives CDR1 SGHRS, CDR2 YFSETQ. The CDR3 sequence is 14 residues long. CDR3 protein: CASSLDASNNEQFF. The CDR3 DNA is TGCGCCAGCAGCTTGGACGCCAGTAACAATGAGCAGTTCTTC. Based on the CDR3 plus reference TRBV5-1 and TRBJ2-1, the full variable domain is KAGVTQTPRYLIKTRGQQVTLSCSPISGHRSVSWYQQTPGQGLQFLFEYFSETQRNKGNFPGRFSGRQFSNSRSEMNVSTLELGDSALYLCASSLDASNNEQFFGPGTRLTVL.

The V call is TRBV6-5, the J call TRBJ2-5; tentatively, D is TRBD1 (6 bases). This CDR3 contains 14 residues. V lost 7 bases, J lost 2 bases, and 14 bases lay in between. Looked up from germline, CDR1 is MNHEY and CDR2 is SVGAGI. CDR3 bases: TGTGCCAGCAAAGGGACATTGGGACAAGAGACCCAGTACTTC. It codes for CASKGTLGQETQYF.

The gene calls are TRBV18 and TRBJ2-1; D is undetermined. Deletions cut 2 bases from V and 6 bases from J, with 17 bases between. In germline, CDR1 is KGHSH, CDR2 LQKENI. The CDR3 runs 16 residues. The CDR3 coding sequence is TGTGCCAGCTCACCATTAGGGCCCCAGGCAATCAATGAGCAGTTCTTC. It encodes CASSPLGPQAINEQFF.

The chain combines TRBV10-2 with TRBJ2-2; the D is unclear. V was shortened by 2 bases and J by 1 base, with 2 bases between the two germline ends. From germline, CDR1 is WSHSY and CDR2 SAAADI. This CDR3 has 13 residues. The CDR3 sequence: CASSEVNTGELFF. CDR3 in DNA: TGCGCCAGCAGTGAGGTGAACACCGGGGAGCTGTTTTTT.

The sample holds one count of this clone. CDR3 sequence: CASSLPGLNYGYTF. CDR3 DNA sequence: TGTGCCAGCAGCCTCCCGGGACTCAACTATGGCTACACCTTC. The chain recombines TRBV7-2 with TRBJ1-2, with TRBD1 as a possible D gene (5 bases). The CDR3 has 14 amino acids. V was shortened by 5 bases and J by 2 bases, with 12 bases between the two germline ends. Germline loops: CDR1 SGHTA, CDR2 FQGNSA.

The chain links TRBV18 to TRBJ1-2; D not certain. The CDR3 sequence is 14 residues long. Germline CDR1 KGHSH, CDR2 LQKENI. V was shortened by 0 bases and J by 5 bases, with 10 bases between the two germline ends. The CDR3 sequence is CASSPPGREYGYTF. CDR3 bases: TGTGCCAGCTCACCACCGGGCAGAGAATATGGCTACACCTTC.

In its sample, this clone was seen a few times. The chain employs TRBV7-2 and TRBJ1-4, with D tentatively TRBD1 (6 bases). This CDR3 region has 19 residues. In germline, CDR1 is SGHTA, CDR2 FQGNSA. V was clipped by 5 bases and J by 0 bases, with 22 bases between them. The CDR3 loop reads CASSGLGGGGATTNEKLFF. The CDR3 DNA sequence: TGTGCCAGCAGCGGCCTTGGAGGCGGGGGGGCCACAACTAATGAAAAACTGTTTTTT.

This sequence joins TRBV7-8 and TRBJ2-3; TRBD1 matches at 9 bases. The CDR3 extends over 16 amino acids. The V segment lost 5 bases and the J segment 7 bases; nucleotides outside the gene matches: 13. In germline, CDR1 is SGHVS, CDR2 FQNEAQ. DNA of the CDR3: TGTGCCAGCAGCCACAACCCCGGGACAGGGATTAATACGCAGTATTTT. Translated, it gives CASSHNPGTGINTQYF. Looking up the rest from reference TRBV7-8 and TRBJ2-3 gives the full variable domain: GAGVSQSPRYKVAKRGQDVALRCDPISGHVSLFWYQQALGQGPEFLTYFQNEAQLDKSGLPSDRFFAERPEGSVSTLKIQRTQQEDSAVYLCASSHNPGTGINTQYFGPGTRLTVL.

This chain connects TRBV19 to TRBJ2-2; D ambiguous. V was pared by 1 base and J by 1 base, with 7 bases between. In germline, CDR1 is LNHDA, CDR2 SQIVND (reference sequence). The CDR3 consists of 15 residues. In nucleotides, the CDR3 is TGTGCCAGTAGTATAGCTGCAGGGAACACCGGGGAGCTGTTTTTT. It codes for CASSIAAGNTGELFF. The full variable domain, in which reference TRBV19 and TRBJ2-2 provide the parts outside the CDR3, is DGGITQSPKYLFRKEGQNVTLSCEQNLNHDAMYWYRQDPGQGLRLIYYSQIVNDFQKGDIAEGYSVSREKKESFPLTVTSAQKNPTAFYLCASSIAAGNTGELFFGEGSRLTVL.

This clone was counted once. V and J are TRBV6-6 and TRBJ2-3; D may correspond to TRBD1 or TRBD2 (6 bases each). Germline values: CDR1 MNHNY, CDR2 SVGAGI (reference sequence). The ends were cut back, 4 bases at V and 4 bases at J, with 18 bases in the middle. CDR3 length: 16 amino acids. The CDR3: CASSFPGASAADTQYF. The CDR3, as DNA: TGTGCCAGCAGTTTCCCGGGGGCCTCCGCGGCAGATACGCAGTATTTT.

The CDR3, as DNA: TGTGCCAGCAGCTTAGGACTAGCGGGGGGCGGCACAGATACGCAGTATTTT. Translation gives CASSLGLAGGGTDTQYF. V is TRBV7-9 and J is TRBJ2-3; 13 bases map to TRBD2. V lost 1 base, J lost 1 base, and 2 bases stayed unmatched. The CDR3 covers 17 residues. Germline CDR1 is SEHNR and CDR2 is FQNEAQ (reference sequence).

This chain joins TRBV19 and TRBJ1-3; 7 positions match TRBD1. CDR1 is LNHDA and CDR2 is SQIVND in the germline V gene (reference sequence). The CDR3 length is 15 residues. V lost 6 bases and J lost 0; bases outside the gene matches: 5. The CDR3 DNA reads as TGTGCCAGTAGGGCGGACAGGAGCTCTGGAAACACCATATATTTT. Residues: CASRADRSSGNTIYF.

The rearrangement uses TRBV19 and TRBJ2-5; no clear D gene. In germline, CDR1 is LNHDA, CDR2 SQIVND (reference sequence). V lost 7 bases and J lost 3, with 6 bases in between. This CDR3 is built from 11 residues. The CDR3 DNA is TGTGCCAGTATGGCGGAAGAGACCCAGTACTTC. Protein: CASMAEETQYF. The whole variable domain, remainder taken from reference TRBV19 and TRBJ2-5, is DGGITQSPKYLFRKEGQNVTLSCEQNLNHDAMYWYRQDPGQGLRLIYYSQIVNDFQKGDIAEGYSVSREKKESFPLTVTSAQKNPTAFYLCASMAEETQYFGPGTRLLVL.

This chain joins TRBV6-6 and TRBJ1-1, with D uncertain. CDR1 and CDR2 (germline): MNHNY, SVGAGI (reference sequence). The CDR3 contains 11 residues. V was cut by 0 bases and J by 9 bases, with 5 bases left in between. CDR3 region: CASSYSRKAFF. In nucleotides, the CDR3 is TGTGCCAGCAGTTACTCGAGGAAAGCTTTCTTT.

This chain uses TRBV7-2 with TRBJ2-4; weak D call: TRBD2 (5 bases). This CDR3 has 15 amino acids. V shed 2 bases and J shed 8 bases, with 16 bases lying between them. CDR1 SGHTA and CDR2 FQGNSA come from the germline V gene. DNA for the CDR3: TGTGCCAGCAGCTTAATGAGGGCTGATAAGGACATTCAGTACTTC. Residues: CASSLMRADKDIQYF.

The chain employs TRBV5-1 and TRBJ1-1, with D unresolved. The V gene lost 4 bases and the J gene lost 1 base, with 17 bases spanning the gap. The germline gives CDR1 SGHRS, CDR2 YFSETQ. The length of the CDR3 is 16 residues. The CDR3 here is CASSINPGSANTEAFF. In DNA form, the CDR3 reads TGCGCCAGCAGCATAAATCCCGGGTCAGCGAACACTGAAGCTTTCTTT.

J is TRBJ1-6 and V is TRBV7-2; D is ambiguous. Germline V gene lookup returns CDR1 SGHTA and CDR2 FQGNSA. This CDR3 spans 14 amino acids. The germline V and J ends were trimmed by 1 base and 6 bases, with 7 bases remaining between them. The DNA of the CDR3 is TGTGCCAGCAGCTTAGTCCAGCCTAATTCACCCCTCCACTTT. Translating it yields CASSLVQPNSPLHF. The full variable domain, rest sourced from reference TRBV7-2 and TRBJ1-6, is GAGVSQSPSNKVTEKGKDVELRCDPISGHTALYWYRQSLGQGLEFLIYFQGNSAPDKSGLPSDRFSAERTGGSVSTLTIQRTQQEDSAVYLCASSLVQPNSPLHFGNGTRLTVT.

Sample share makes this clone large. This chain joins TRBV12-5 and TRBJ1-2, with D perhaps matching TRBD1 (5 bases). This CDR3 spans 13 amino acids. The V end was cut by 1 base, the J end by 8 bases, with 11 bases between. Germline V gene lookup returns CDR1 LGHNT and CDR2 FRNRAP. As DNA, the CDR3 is TGTGCTAGTGGTTTGGACCAGGGTAGAGGCTACACCTTC. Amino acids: CASGLDQGRGYTF.

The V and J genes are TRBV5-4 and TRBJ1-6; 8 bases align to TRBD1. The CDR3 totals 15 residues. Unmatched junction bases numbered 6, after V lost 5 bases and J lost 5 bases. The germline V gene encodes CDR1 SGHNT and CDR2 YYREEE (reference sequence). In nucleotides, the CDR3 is TGTGCCAGCAGACCGATGACAGGGGATAATTCACCCCTCCACTTT. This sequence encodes CASRPMTGDNSPLHF.

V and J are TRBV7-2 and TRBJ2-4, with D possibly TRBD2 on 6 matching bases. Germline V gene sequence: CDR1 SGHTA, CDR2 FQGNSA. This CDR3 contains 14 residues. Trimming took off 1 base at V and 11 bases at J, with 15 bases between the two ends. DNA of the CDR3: TGTGCCAGCAGCTTAGATGTTAGCGGAAGAGTTCAGTACTTC. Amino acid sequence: CASSLDVSGRVQYF.

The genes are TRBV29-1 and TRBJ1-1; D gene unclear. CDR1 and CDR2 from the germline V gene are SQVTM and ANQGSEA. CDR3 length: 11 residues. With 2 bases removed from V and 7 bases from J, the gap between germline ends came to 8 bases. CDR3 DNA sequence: TGCAGCGTTGAATCGGGCTATGAAGCTTTCTTT. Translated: CSVESGYEAFF.

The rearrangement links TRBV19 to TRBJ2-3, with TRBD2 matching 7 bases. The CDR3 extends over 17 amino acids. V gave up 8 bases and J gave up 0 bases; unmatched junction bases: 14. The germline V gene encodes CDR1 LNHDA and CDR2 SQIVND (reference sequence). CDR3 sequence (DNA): TGTGCCAGTCGCCGCATGACCCCGGGAGGTAGCACAGATACGCAGTATTTT. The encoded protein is CASRRMTPGGSTDTQYF.

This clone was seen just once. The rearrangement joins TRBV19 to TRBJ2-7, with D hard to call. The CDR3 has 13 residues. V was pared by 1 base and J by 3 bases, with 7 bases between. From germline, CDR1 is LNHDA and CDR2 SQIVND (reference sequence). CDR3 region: CASSIGARYEQYF. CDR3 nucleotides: TGTGCCAGTAGTATAGGGGCTCGCTACGAGCAGTACTTC.

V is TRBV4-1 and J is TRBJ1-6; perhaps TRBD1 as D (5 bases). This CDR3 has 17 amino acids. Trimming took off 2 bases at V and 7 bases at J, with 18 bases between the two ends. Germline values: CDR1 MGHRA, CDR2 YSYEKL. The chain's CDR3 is CASSQSGSSRGNSPLHF. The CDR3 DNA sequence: TGCGCCAGCAGCCAAAGTGGAAGTAGTAGGGGAAATTCACCCCTCCACTTT.

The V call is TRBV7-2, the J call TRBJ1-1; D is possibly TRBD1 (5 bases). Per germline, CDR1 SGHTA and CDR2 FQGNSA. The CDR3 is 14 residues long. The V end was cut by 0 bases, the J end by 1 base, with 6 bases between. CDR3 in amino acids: CASSLATENTEAFF. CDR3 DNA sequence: TGTGCCAGCAGCTTAGCGACAGAGAACACTGAAGCTTTCTTT.

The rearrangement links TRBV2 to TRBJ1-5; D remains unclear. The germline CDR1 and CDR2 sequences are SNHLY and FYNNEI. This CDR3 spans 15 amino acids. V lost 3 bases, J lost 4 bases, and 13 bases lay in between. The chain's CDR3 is CASSEEASGNQPQHF. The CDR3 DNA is TGTGCCAGCAGTGAGGAGGCGTCGGGGAATCAGCCCCAGCATTTT.

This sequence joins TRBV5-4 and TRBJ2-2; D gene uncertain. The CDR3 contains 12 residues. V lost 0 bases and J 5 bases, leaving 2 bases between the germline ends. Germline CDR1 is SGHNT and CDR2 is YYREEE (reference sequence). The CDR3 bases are TGTGCCAGCAGCTTGGATACCGGGGAGCTGTTTTTT. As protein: CASSLDTGELFF.